Listed below are T cell receptor beta chains from one sample, sequenced in a study of T cell repertoires in cytomegalovirus infection. MiXCR was run by TCRdb on the reads, yielding one entry per CDR3 protein. The sample shows approximately 120,000 distinct CDR3 sequences, 25% to 35% of them seen only once. Their antigens remain unidentified. Specimen: CD8+ T cells from cultured PBMCs, collected from culture after CMV antigen stimulation. These receptors were collected from a human donor in good health (CMV status not recorded). Some clones in this sample may be carry-over from other donors' samples. The conserved cysteine and the conserved F or W are not part of the CDR3 here. The D gene is left open where the match is weak. For some rows the clone size is stated as once, few or many, or as a class when expanded; others skip it.

clone_size v_call d_call cdr3_aa
NA TRBV7-9 TRBD1 ASSSAGTGWLKTEAF
few TRBV20-1 NA SARDDKFPQETQY
NA TRBV7-6 NA ASSPTTRDKDEQF
NA TRBV12-3/TRBV12-4 NA ASSFWGSGSSETQY
NA TRBV7-6 NA ASSSTIRAGFRSEAF
NA TRBV7-9 TRBD2 ASSLGLAGLSSYNEQF
many TRBV7-8 NA ASSLPLGRENMNTEAF
NA TRBV27 NA ASSDQDSYGYT
NA TRBV4-1 NA ASSQDPWGRATHEQY
few TRBV4-1 TRBD1 ASSYRDRDAYEQY
NA TRBV20-1 NA SARGPGFTAGYTEAF